This TCR beta chain appears in the sequencing data of a study of cytomegalovirus exposure and HLA in healthy donors. Study-wide findings and caveats: Presence/absence analyses assumed roughly uniform sequencing depth across donors, which may not hold.

On this clone: Antigen: not known.

Germline CDR1 LNHDA, CDR2 SQIVND (reference sequence). The junction had 9 bases not matched to a gene; V was cut back by 5 bases and J by 5 bases. The CDR3 spans 14 residues. The PCR employed 60 Vbeta primers together with 13 Jbeta primers. Profiled with immunoSEQ multiplex PCR; TCRdb holds only in-frame clones, not every one. The table lists about 140,000 clones, 70% to 85% of them singletons. The TCR originated in a woman between 55 and 75 years old in good health and CMV-seropositive. Specimen: PBMCs. The rearrangement uses TRBV19 and TRBJ2-7, with 7 bases identical to TRBD1. In nucleotides, the CDR3 is TGTGCCAGTAGTCTGTTGGCAGGGGGAGACGAGCAGTACTTC. It is translated as CASSLLAGGDEQYF.